Listed below are T cell receptor beta chains from one sample, sequenced in a study of blood T cell repertoires in COVID-19. Assay: immunoSEQ multiplex PCR; the TCRdb copy retains only in-frame clones and omits some. The table records around 200,000 clones, 70% to 90% of them present only once. Specimen: PBMCs or T cells enriched from blood (not recorded which). The receptors stem from a woman in her thirties or forties with acute COVID-19. The CDR3 runs from the conserved cysteine through the conserved F or W. Size is stated for part of the rows, as once, few or many counts, or as a class when the clone is expanded.

clone size | V gene | CDR3 protein
. | TRBV5-1 | CASSLGSGGPNIQYF
. | TRBV3-1/TRBV3-2 | CASSHRQGINQPQHF
. | TRBV18 | CASSPTDDPYGYTF
once | TRBV7-9 | CASSLVVGVGNQPQHF
. | TRBV10-3 | CAIRPRDSGPSYNEQFF
. | TRBV2 | CASKGGFSYEQYF
. | TRBV7-2 | CASSGKFNTEAFF
. | TRBV2 | CASRGTVYGYTF
. | TRBV20-1 | CSSNSYNEQFF
. | TRBV7-6 | CASSFRDRAIDTQYF
. | TRBV30 | CAWSVAGDTEAFF
few | TRBV28 | CASSTGSDSPLHF
. | TRBV7-9 | CASSNAGGAGETQYF
. | TRBV5-1 | CASSGGTGAGNTIYF
. | TRBV6-1 | CASSERGGRETQYF
. | TRBV5-4 | CASSLGDSSNQPQHF
. | TRBV5-6 | CASSLLGQGAETEAFF
. | TRBV28 | CASRGTGMVGYGYTF
. | TRBV18 | CASSPRQGSTNEKLFF
. | TRBV9 | CASSVVVGTSGRNEQFF
few | TRBV6-6 | CASSSENSYGAFF
many | TRBV28 | CASSFPLLAEAATGELFF
. | TRBV11-2 | CASSGLRVVFNEQFF
. | TRBV7-3 | CASSPGQGFGNTIYF
. | TRBV30 | CAWSRSQGRDGYTF
. | TRBV5-1 | CASSATSGQETQYF
many | TRBV5-1 | CASSWWTSGGYTGELFF
. | TRBV6-5 | CASRYRDRGRYEQYF
few | TRBV27 | CASSLSGTGSGSRVREQYF
. | TRBV5-4 | CASSSKTSVSYNEQFF
. | TRBV7-8 | CASSLVAGPRSYNEQFF
. | TRBV6-1 | CASSELLNGGGYTF
. | TRBV30 | CAWGRGPYEQYF
. | TRBV14 | CASSQVRGSYGYTF
. | TRBV4-3 | CASSQDFSAGGLSDTQYF
. | TRBV29-1 | CSVERGNTEAFF
. | TRBV28 | CASSSDREIQPQHF
. | TRBV10-3 | CAIRDRQGTNIQYF